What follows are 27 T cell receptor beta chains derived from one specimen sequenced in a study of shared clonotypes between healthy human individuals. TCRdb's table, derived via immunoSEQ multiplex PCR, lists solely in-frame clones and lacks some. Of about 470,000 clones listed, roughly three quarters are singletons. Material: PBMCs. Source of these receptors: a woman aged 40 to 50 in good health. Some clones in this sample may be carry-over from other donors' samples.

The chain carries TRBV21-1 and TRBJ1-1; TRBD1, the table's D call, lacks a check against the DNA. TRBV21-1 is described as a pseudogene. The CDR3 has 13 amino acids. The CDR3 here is CAISTGGCTEAFF. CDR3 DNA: TGTGCCATCTCAACAGGGGGCTGTACTGAAGCTTTCTTT.

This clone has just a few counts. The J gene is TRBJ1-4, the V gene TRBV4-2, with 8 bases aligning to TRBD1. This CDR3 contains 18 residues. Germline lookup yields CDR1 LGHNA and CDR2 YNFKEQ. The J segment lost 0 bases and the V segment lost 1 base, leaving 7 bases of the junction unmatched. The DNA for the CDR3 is TGTGCCAGCAGCCAAGGACAGGGGTGGGTTGCAACTAATGAAAAACTGTTTTTT. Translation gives CASSQGQGWVATNEKLFF.

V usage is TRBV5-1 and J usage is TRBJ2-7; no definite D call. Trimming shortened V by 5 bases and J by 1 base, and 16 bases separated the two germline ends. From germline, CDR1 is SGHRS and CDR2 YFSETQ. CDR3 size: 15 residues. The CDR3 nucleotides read TGCGCCAGCAGGTATGGGATAGGGCAGTCCTACGAGCAGTACTTC. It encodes CASRYGIGQSYEQYF. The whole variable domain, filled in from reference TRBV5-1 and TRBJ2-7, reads KAGVTQTPRYLIKTRGQQVTLSCSPISGHRSVSWYQQTPGQGLQFLFEYFSETQRNKGNFPGRFSGRQFSNSRSEMNVSTLELGDSALYLCASRYGIGQSYEQYFGPGTRLTVT.

Here the CDR3 reads CASSRRNTDTQYF. CDR3 bases: TGTGCCAGCAGCAGAAGAAACACAGATACGCAGTATTTT. The chain couples TRBV11-3 to TRBJ2-3; no reliable D call. Trimming left V 5 bases short and J 2 bases short, with 8 bases between. The length of the CDR3 is 13 residues. Germline CDR1 reads SGHNT; CDR2 reads YENEEA.

The CDR3 loop is CASSLSGTGANVLTF. The CDR3 coding sequence is TGTGCCAGCAGTTTATCGGGAACTGGGGCCAACGTCCTGACTTTC. This rearrangement joins TRBV28 to TRBJ2-6; D possibly corresponds to TRBD2 (5 bases). The CDR3 length is 15 residues. Germline V gene sequence: CDR1 MDHEN, CDR2 SYDVKM. Trimming cost V 1 base and J 2 bases, with 6 bases left between them.

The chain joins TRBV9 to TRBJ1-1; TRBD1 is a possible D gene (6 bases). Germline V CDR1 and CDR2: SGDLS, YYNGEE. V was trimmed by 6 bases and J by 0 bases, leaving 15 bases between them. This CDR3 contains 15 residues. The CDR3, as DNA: TGTGCCAGCACCCGAGGGGGGGACATGAACACTGAAGCTTTCTTT. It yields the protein CASTRGGDMNTEAFF.

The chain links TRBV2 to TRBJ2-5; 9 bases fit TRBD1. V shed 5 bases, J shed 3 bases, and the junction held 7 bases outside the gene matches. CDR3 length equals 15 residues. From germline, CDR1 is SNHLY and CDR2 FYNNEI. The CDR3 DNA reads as TGTGCCAGCAGTTTACGGACAGGGGTGGAAGAGACCCAGTACTTC. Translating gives CASSLRTGVEETQYF. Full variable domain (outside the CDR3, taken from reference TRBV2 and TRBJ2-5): EPEVTQTPSHQVTQMGQEVILRCVPISNHLYFYWYRQILGQKVEFLVSFYNNEISEKSEIFDDQFSVERPDGSNFTLKIRSTKLEDSAMYFCASSLRTGVEETQYFGPGTRLLVL.

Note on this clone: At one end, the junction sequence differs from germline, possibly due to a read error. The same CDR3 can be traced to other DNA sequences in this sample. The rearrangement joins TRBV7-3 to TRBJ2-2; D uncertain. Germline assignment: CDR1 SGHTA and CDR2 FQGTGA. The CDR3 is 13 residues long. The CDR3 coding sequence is TGTGCCAGCAGCAGCCCGAATACCGGGGAGCTGTTTTTT. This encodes CASSSPNTGELFF.

DNA of the CDR3: TGCAGCGTTGTAAACCCTTTAACAGGGGGAGGCGAGACCCAGTACTTC. Amino acids: CSVVNPLTGGGETQYF. The chain has TRBV29-1 and TRBJ2-5, with 8 bases lining up with TRBD1. This CDR3 spans 16 amino acids. Germline V gene sequence: CDR1 SQVTM, CDR2 ANQGSEA. With V trimmed by 4 bases and J by 5 bases, 15 bases remained unmatched.

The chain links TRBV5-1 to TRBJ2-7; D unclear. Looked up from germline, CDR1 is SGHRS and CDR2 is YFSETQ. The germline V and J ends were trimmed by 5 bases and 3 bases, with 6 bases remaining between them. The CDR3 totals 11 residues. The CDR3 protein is CASSHGYEQYF. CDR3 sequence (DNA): TGCGCCAGCAGTCATGGCTACGAGCAGTACTTC.

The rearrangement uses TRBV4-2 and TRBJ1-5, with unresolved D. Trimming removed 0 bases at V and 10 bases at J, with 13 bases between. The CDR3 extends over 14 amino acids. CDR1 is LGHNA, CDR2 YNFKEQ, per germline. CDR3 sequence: CASSQDLGSLPQHF. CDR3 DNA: TGTGCCAGCAGCCAAGATCTGGGTTCGTTACCCCAGCATTTT.

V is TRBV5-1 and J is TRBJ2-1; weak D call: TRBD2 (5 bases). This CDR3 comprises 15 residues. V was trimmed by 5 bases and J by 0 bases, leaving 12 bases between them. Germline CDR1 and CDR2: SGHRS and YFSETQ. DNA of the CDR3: TGCGCCAGCAGGCCTACTAGTAACTCCTACAATGAGCAGTTCTTC. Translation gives CASRPTSNSYNEQFF.

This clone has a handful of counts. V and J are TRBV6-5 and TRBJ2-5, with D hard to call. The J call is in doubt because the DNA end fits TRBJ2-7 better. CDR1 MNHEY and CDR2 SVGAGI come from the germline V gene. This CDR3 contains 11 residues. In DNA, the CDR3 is TGTGCCAGCAGTGACGTCTACGAGCAGTACTTC. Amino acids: CASSDVYEQYF.

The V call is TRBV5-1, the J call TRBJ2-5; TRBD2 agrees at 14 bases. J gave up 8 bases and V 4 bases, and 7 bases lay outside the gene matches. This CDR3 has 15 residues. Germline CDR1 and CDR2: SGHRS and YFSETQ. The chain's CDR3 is CASSLGLAGEKTQYF. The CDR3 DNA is TGCGCCAGCAGCCTGGGACTAGCGGGAGAAAAAACCCAGTACTTC.

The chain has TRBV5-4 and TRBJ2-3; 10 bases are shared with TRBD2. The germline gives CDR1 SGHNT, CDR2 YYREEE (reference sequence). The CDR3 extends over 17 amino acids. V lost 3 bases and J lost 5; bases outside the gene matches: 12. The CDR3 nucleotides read TGTGCCAGCAGCTCACCGCCCCGGACTAGCGGAGGAGATACGCAGTATTTT. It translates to CASSSPPRTSGGDTQYF. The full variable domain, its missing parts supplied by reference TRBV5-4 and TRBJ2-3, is ETGVTQSPTHLIKTRGQQVTLRCSSQSGHNTVSWYQQALGQGPQFIFQYYREEENGRGNFPPRFSGLQFPNYSSELNVNALELDDSALYLCASSSPPRTSGGDTQYFGPGTRLTVL.

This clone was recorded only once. CDR3 bases: TGTGCCAGTAGTATAGCACAGGGAAGCTACGAGCAGTACTTC. Residues: CASSIAQGSYEQYF. V usage is TRBV19 and J usage is TRBJ2-7; maybe TRBD1 (6 bases). The germline gives CDR1 LNHDA, CDR2 SQIVND (reference sequence). V was trimmed by 1 base and J by 3 bases, leaving 10 bases between them. The CDR3 has 14 amino acids.

CDR3 loop: CASSSGITNEKLFF. The CDR3 nucleotides read TGTGCCAGCAGCTCAGGGATTACTAATGAAAAACTGTTTTTT. The chain carries TRBV7-2 and TRBJ1-4, with D possibly being TRBD1 (5 bases). CDR1 and CDR2 (germline): SGHTA, FQGNSA. CDR3 size: 14 residues. V dropped 4 bases and J dropped 2 bases, with 8 bases sitting between them.

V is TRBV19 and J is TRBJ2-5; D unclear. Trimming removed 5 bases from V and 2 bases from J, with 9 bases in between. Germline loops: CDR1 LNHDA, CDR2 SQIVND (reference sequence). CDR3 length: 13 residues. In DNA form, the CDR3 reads TGTGCCAGTAGTCCGAACTTACAAGAGACCCAGTACTTC. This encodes CASSPNLQETQYF.

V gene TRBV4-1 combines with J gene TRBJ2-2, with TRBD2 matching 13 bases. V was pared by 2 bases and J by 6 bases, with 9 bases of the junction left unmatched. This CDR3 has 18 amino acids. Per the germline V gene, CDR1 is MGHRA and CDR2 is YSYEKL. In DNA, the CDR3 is TGCGCCAGCAGCCAATCCCGGACTAGCGGGAGTAACTCCGGGGAGCTGTTTTTT. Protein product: CASSQSRTSGSNSGELFF.

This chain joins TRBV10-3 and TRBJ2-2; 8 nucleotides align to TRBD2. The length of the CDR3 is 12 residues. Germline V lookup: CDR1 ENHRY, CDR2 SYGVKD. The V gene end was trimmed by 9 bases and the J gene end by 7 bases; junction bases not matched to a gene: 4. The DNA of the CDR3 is TGTGCCATTGGACTAGCCAACGGGGAGCTGTTTTTT. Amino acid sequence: CAIGLANGELFF.

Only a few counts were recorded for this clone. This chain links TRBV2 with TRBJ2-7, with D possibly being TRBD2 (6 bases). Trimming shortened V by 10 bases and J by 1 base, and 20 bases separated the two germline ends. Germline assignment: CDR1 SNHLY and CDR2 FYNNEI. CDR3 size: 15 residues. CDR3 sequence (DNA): TGTGCCACCACCGGGGGTACCTTTCATTCCTACGAGCAGTACTTC. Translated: CATTGGTFHSYEQYF.

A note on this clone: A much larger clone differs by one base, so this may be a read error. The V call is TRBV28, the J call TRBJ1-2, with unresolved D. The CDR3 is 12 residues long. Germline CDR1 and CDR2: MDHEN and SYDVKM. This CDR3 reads CANSRSPYGYTF. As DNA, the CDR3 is TGTGCCAACAGTAGGTCTCCCTATGGCTACACCTTC.

The CDR3: CASSVVGTANYGYTF. The DNA of the CDR3 is TGTGCCAGCAGCGTAGTTGGGACAGCTAACTATGGCTACACCTTC. This chain uses TRBV9 with TRBJ1-2; 7 bases agree with TRBD1. The CDR3 is made up of 15 amino acids. Germline CDR1 reads SGDLS; CDR2 reads YYNGEE. V gave up 0 bases and J gave up 0 bases; unmatched junction bases: 2.

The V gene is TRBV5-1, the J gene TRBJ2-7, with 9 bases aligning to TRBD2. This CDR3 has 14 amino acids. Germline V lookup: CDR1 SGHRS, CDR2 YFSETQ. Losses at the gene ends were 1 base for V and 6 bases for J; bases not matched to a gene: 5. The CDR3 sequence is CASSLRGRAPEQYF. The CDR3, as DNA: TGCGCCAGCAGCTTGCGCGGGAGGGCCCCCGAGCAGTACTTC.

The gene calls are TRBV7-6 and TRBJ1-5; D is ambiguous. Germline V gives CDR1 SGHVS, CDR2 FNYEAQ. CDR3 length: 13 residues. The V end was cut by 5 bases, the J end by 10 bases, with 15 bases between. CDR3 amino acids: CASSPRGGSPQHF. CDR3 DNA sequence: TGTGCCAGCAGCCCCCGCGGCGGTTCCCCCCAGCATTTT.

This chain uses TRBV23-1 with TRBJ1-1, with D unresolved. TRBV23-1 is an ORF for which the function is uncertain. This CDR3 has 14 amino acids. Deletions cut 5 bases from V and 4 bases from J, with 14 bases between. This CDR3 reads CASSDVRGPTEAFF. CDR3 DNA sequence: TGCGCCAGCAGTGACGTGCGGGGTCCCACTGAAGCTTTCTTT.

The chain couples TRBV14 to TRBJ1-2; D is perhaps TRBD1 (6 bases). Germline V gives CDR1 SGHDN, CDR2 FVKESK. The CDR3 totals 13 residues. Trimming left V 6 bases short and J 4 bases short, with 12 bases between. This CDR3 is CASSQGLGYGYTF. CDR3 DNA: TGTGCCAGCAGTCAGGGGCTGGGCTATGGCTACACCTTC.